The TCR beta chain described here comes from a study of CD4+ T cells in melanoma. Note on this clone: Its antigen remains unidentified.

Assay used: immunoSEQ multiplex PCR; TCRdb lists only in-frame clones, some missing. This sample has over 100,000 clones, with 92% found just once. Points from the study as a whole: CD8+ T cell, macrophage and B cell function reportedly correlated with neoantigen-specific CD4+ T cells. Diverse differentiation states were reported for melanoma neoantigen-specific CD4+ T cells.

Sequencing was carried out using peripheral blood. The clonotype originates from a human donor with melanoma.

The CDR3 DNA reads TGTGCCAGCAGCTTAACTTCAGCGGGCAAGACCCAGTACTTC. Amino acids: CASSLTSAGKTQYF. This chain links TRBV7-2 with TRBJ2-5; possibly TRBD2 for D (6 bases). Germline CDR1 and CDR2: SGHTA and FQGNSA. The CDR3 length is 14 residues. The germline V and J ends were trimmed by 2 bases and 6 bases, with 13 bases remaining between them.